This T cell receptor (beta chain) stems from a study of blood T cell repertoires in COVID-19. For the study at large: Acute and convalescent COVID-19 samples came from the United States, Italy and Spain. T cells, B-cell-depleted T cells, or PBMCs supplied cDNA or gDNA.

Trimming took 0 bases from V and 0 from J, leaving 10 bases between them. Germline values: CDR1 SGHRS, CDR2 YFSETQ. This CDR3 comprises 15 residues. Here immunoSEQ multiplex PCR was the method, and the copy in TCRdb shows in-frame clones only, minus some. The table records 240,000 or so clones, roughly 79% of them present only once. The Seattle site enrolled patients during active infection and followed them longitudinally. The receptor comes from a woman aged 80 or over with COVID-19, enrolled during active disease. Material: peripheral blood. The V gene is TRBV5-1, the J gene TRBJ2-7; TRBD1 might be the D (6 bases). In DNA, the CDR3 is TGCGCCAGCAGCTTGGCCGGGACACCCTCCTACGAGCAGTACTTC. As protein: CASSLAGTPSYEQYF.